This passage covers 27 T cell receptor beta chains from one sample sequenced in a study of human T cells and chemical hapten exposure. TCRdb redid the calling of the RACE reads with MiXCR, one entry per CDR3 protein. The sample has roughly 30,000 distinct CDR3 sequences, 9.4% seen once. Time point denoted: patch test 2, 6 weeks after DPC sensitization. Treatment of the sample: therapeutic diphenylcyclopropenone sensitization with weekly scalp DPC. The source material was whole blood, sampled in connection with sensitization to the hapten diphenylcyclopropenone (DPC). The receptors originated from a man aged 30 to 45 with alopecia areata. Some clones in this sample may be carry-over from other donors' samples.

This clonotype came up a few times. The chain is built from TRBV7-2 and TRBJ1-4; the D is unclear. Trimming cost V 4 bases and J 6 bases, with 12 bases left between them. Germline-derived CDR1 and CDR2 are SGHTA and FQGNSA. The CDR3 totals 14 residues. CDR3 residues: CASSSSRVDEKLFF. CDR3 sequence (DNA): TGTGCCAGCAGCTCCTCCCGGGTGGATGAAAAACTGTTTTTT.

This clonotype was observed a handful of times. The chain links TRBV2 to TRBJ1-1; 7 bases agree with TRBD1. V trimming: 4 bases; J trimming: 3 bases; junction bases outside the gene matches: 2. There are 13 residues in the CDR3. Germline V gene lookup returns CDR1 SNHLY and CDR2 FYNNEI. This chain's CDR3 is CASSGQGYTEAFF. The CDR3 nucleotides read TGTGCCAGCAGTGGACAGGGATACACTGAAGCTTTCTTT.

This clonotype was observed at least ten times. This rearrangement joins TRBV29-1 to TRBJ1-1; weak D call: TRBD1 (5 bases). The CDR3 covers 14 residues. The V end was cut by 7 bases, the J end by 3 bases, with 18 bases between. Germline assignment: CDR1 SQVTM and CDR2 ANQGSEA. CDR3 sequence: CSAGAGGGDTEAFF. The CDR3 region has the DNA TGCAGCGCCGGGGCAGGCGGCGGTGACACTGAAGCTTTCTTT.

This clonotype came up many times. J is TRBJ2-7 and V is TRBV5-1; perhaps TRBD2 as D (6 bases). Germline V gene data show CDR1 as SGHRS and CDR2 as YFSETQ. The V and J ends lost 6 bases and 0 bases respectively, with 13 bases between them. This CDR3 is 14 amino acids long. In DNA, the CDR3 is TGCGCCAGCACTCAGGAGGGGATCTCCTACGAGCAGTACTTC. Its translation: CASTQEGISYEQYF.

The chain recombines TRBV5-5 with TRBJ1-2; D remains ambiguous. Germline CDR1 is SGHKS and CDR2 is YYEKEE (reference sequence). With 0 bases removed from V and 5 bases from J, the gap between germline ends came to 14 bases. The length of the CDR3 is 15 residues. The CDR3: CASSLDSLTPYGYTF. CDR3 DNA: TGTGCCAGCAGCTTGGACAGCCTTACACCTTATGGCTACACCTTC.

This clonotype appeared many times. This chain joins TRBV2 and TRBJ2-2; no firm D call. Germline V gene lookup returns CDR1 SNHLY and CDR2 FYNNEI. Trimming cost V 6 bases and J 0 bases, with 11 bases left between them. This CDR3 comprises 15 residues. CDR3 residues: CASRSSLANTGELFF. DNA of the CDR3: TGTGCCAGCAGATCGTCCCTAGCGAACACCGGGGAGCTGTTTTTT.

The chain uses TRBV6-2 or TRBV6-3 and TRBJ1-2, with D perhaps TRBD1 (6 bases). The CDR3 loop spans 14 amino acids. V dropped 2 bases and J dropped 3 bases, with 10 bases sitting between them. Germline CDR1 is MNHEY and CDR2 is SVGEGT. CDR3 DNA sequence: TGTGCCAGCAGTTACGCCGGACAGTACTATGGCTACACCTTC. Its protein product is CASSYAGQYYGYTF.

Ten or more counts support this clonotype. This chain connects TRBV7-9 to TRBJ2-1; 14 nucleotides match TRBD2. The CDR3 contains 16 residues. Germline lookup yields CDR1 SEHNR and CDR2 FQNEAQ (reference sequence). Trimming removed 2 bases from V and 14 bases from J; junction bases left unmatched: 11. Here the CDR3 DNA reads TGTGCCAGCAGCTTATCGGTCGGACTAGCGGGAGGTCGGGAGTTCTTC. This translates into CASSLSVGLAGGREFF.

V usage is TRBV27 and J usage is TRBJ1-6; D gene uncertain. This CDR3 has 15 residues. Trimming left V 7 bases short and J 6 bases short, with 16 bases between. CDR1 MNHEY and CDR2 SMNVEV come from the germline V gene (reference sequence). The CDR3 DNA reads TGTGCCAGCACCCTCGGAGGCAGAAGTAATTCACCCCTCCACTTT. This gives the protein CASTLGGRSNSPLHF.

The chain has TRBV6-2 or TRBV6-3 and TRBJ2-3, with D uncertain. Germline loops: CDR1 MNHEY, CDR2 SVGEGT. The CDR3 contains 13 residues. V lost 7 bases and J 6 bases, leaving 14 bases between the germline ends. The CDR3 sequence is CASTYAPEDTQYF. The CDR3 bases are TGTGCCAGCACTTATGCCCCGGAGGATACGCAGTATTTT.

This clonotype showed up just a few times. V usage is TRBV7-9 and J usage is TRBJ1-4, with 10 bases fitting TRBD1. CDR3 length: 19 residues. After removal of 6 bases from V and 4 bases from J, the junction contained 17 bases not matched to a gene. Germline-derived CDR1 and CDR2 are SEHNR and FQNEAQ (reference sequence). CDR3 nucleotides: TGTGCCAGCAGTCCCATTACGAGCGGGACAGGGGCCTTTAATGAAAAACTGTTTTTT. This encodes CASSPITSGTGAFNEKLFF.

This clonotype was seen at least ten times. The chain uses TRBV24-1 and TRBJ2-3; 9 bases line up with TRBD1. The germline V gene has CDR1 KGHDR and CDR2 SFDVKD. J lost 2 bases, V lost 5 bases, and 13 bases had no gene match. The CDR3 contains 18 residues. The CDR3 protein is CATSAGQGRFGHTDTQYF. CDR3 coding DNA: TGTGCCACCAGTGCGGGACAGGGAAGATTCGGACACACAGATACGCAGTATTTT.

The V call is TRBV19, the J call TRBJ2-1; 10 positions agree with TRBD1. Germline trimming cut 5 bases from V and 5 bases from J; bases unmatched to any gene: 6. This CDR3 comprises 15 residues. The V gene's germline CDR1 is LNHDA and CDR2 SQIVND (reference sequence). The CDR3 spells CASSARDRGNNEQFF. The CDR3 DNA sequence: TGTGCCAGTAGTGCCCGGGACAGGGGTAACAATGAGCAGTTCTTC. The entire variable domain, with the rest obtained from reference TRBV19 and TRBJ2-1, is as follows: DGGITQSPKYLFRKEGQNVTLSCEQNLNHDAMYWYRQDPGQGLRLIYYSQIVNDFQKGDIAEGYSVSREKKESFPLTVTSAQKNPTAFYLCASSARDRGNNEQFFGPGTRLTVL.

Many counts were recorded for this clonotype. The chain links TRBV4-1 to TRBJ2-1; 11 bases line up with TRBD2. The germline CDR1 and CDR2 sequences are MGHRA and YSYEKL. The CDR3 contains 15 residues. V trimming: 3 bases; J trimming: 4 bases; junction bases outside the gene matches: 2. The CDR3 nucleotides are TGCGCCAGCAGCCACGGACTAGCGGGTTACAATGAGCAGTTCTTC. This encodes CASSHGLAGYNEQFF.

The table lists this clonotype with a few counts. The chain combines TRBV6-1 with TRBJ2-1, with 9 positions matching TRBD2. Germline V gives CDR1 MNHNS, CDR2 SASEGT. With V trimmed by 6 bases and J by 6 bases, 9 bases remained unmatched. The CDR3 totals 15 residues. In DNA, the CDR3 is TGTGCCAGCAGAGCCGGGACTAGCACGGGCAATGAGCAGTTCTTC. Protein product: CASRAGTSTGNEQFF.

By sample share, this clonotype is medium-sized. V and J are TRBV7-6 and TRBJ2-2; TRBD2 is a possible D gene (6 bases). This CDR3 is built from 15 residues. V lost 5 bases, J lost 6 bases, and 16 bases lay in between. CDR1 and CDR2 from the germline V gene are SGHVS and FNYEAQ. For the CDR3, the DNA is TGTGCCAGCAGCCCGGGGACTCTCCAACCCGGGGAGCTGTTTTTT. Translated: CASSPGTLQPGELFF. Supplemented by reference TRBV7-6 and TRBJ2-2, the full variable domain reads GAGVSQSPRYKVTKRGQDVALRCDPISGHVSLYWYRQALGQGPEFLTYFNYEAQQDKSGLPNDRFSAERPEGSISTLTIQRTEQRDSAMYRCASSPGTLQPGELFFGEGSRLTVL.

This clonotype was counted ten times or more. The rearrangement links TRBV2 to TRBJ1-5, with D uncertain. The germline V gene has CDR1 SNHLY and CDR2 FYNNEI. CDR3 length: 13 residues. Between the trimmed V and J ends, which lost 7 bases and 3 bases, there was a span of 10 bases. The CDR3 sequence: CASNGRNNQPQHF. Here the CDR3 DNA reads TGTGCCAGCAACGGACGGAACAATCAGCCCCAGCATTTT.

This clonotype was detected many times. The chain joins TRBV6-5 to TRBJ1-1, with 9 bases aligning to TRBD1. After removal of 8 bases from V and 6 bases from J, the junction contained 10 bases not matched to a gene. The CDR3 runs to 14 residues. Germline V gene sequence: CDR1 MNHEY, CDR2 SVGAGI. The CDR3 nucleotides read TGTGCCAGCCGGCGCGACAGGGGGGCCGCTGAAGCTTTCTTT. Translated, it gives CASRRDRGAAEAFF.

This clonotype is medium-sized within its sample. The chain uses TRBV3-1 and TRBJ1-1; no clear D gene. V was shortened by 7 bases and J by 0 bases, with 12 bases between the two germline ends. The CDR3 length is 14 residues. In germline, CDR1 is LGHDT, CDR2 YNNKEL (reference sequence). Written as DNA, the CDR3 is TGTGCCAGCACCCCTGAGGCTCTGAACACTGAAGCTTTCTTT. Its translation is CASTPEALNTEAFF.

This clonotype came up many times. The chain recombines TRBV7-2 with TRBJ1-4; D call uncertain. V dropped 5 bases and J dropped 3 bases, with 7 bases sitting between them. Germline V gene data show CDR1 as SGHTA and CDR2 as FQGNSA. The length of the CDR3 is 13 residues. The chain's CDR3 is CASSPRPNEKLFF. CDR3 DNA sequence: TGTGCCAGCAGCCCCCGGCCTAATGAAAAACTGTTTTTT.

There are many counts of this clonotype. The rearrangement links TRBV6-6 to TRBJ2-5; TRBD1 aligns across 8 bases. Germline CDR1 and CDR2: MNHNY and SVGAGI (reference sequence). Unmatched junction bases numbered 8, after V lost 4 bases and J lost 4 bases. CDR3 length: 15 residues. The CDR3 sequence: CASSSRTGSRETQYF. CDR3 coding DNA: TGTGCCAGCAGTTCCCGGACAGGGTCCCGAGAGACCCAGTACTTC.

In its sample, this clonotype was seen a few times. The genes are TRBV7-9 and TRBJ2-2; perhaps TRBD1 as D (6 bases). This CDR3 region has 14 residues. V shed 3 bases and J shed 7 bases, with 12 bases lying between them. Germline V gene lookup returns CDR1 SEHNR and CDR2 FQNEAQ (reference sequence). CDR3 protein: CASSFGTSIGELFF. CDR3 DNA sequence: TGTGCCAGCAGCTTTGGGACATCGATCGGGGAGCTGTTTTTT.

In this sample, this clonotype turned up many times. V and J are TRBV29-1 and TRBJ2-5, with 8 bases that match TRBD2. CDR3 length: 15 residues. Germline CDR1 SQVTM, CDR2 ANQGSEA. Trimming cost V 4 bases and J 2 bases; bases outside gene matches: 9. The DNA for the CDR3 is TGCAGCGTTGGCGGGGGGAAGAGGTGGCAAGAGACCCAGTACTTC. Translation: CSVGGGKRWQETQYF. Full variable domain (missing parts from reference TRBV29-1 and TRBJ2-5): SAVISQKPSRDICQRGTSLTIQCQVDSQVTMMFWYRQQPGQSLTLIATANQGSEATYESGFVIDKFPISRPNLTFSTLTVSNMSPEDSSIYLCSVGGGKRWQETQYFGPGTRLLVL.

The chain has TRBV3-2 and TRBJ2-2; the tabulated D call, TRBD1, remains unverified against the DNA. TRBV3-2 is an annotated pseudogene. The CDR3 has 21 amino acids. The CDR3 loop is CASSLPGQDPRDLPNTGELFF. Here the CDR3 DNA reads TGTGCCAGCAGCCTTCCGGGACAGGACCCCCGGGACCTACCTAACACCGGGGAGCTGTTTTTT.

The chain links TRBV7-8 to TRBJ1-5; the D gene is possibly TRBD1 (5 bases). The CDR3 is made up of 14 amino acids. Germline loops: CDR1 SGHVS, CDR2 FQNEAQ. V was shortened by 5 bases and J by 7 bases, with 15 bases between the two germline ends. Here the CDR3 DNA reads TGTGCCAGCAGCCCCACGACGGGGGTCCAGCCCCAGCATTTT. It encodes CASSPTTGVQPQHF.

This clonotype was seen at least ten times. This chain joins TRBV4-2 and TRBJ2-1; D not certain. CDR1 and CDR2 from the germline V gene are LGHNA and YNFKEQ. Trimming took off 1 base at V and 4 bases at J, with 11 bases between the two ends. The CDR3 runs to 15 residues. CDR3 residues: CASSQAYTVYNEQFF. CDR3 nucleotides: TGTGCCAGCAGCCAAGCCTACACGGTATACAATGAGCAGTTCTTC.

This clonotype was observed a handful of times. The chain has TRBV6-6 and TRBJ2-1, with 10 bases that match TRBD2. Germline loops: CDR1 MNHNY, CDR2 SVGAGI (reference sequence). Trimming at V came to 5 bases and at J to 5 bases, leaving 6 bases not matched to a gene. The CDR3 loop spans 15 amino acids. Written as DNA, the CDR3 is TGTGCCAGCAGTCCCACTAGCGGGGACCACAATGAGCAGTTCTTC. Translated, it gives CASSPTSGDHNEQFF.